Shown below are 5 T cell receptor beta chains from a single sample sequenced in a study of CD8+CD57+ T cells in acquired aplastic anemia. Genomic DNA provided the template from which TCR beta VDJ and CDR3 profiles were obtained. A single record per CDR3 protein comes from TCRdb applying MiXCR to the reads. Of just over 400,000 distinct CDR3 sequences in the sample, about two thirds were seen once. The sequencing sample was made of sorted CD4+, CD8+, or CD8+CD57+ T cells (not recorded which) from PBMCs. These receptors originate from a human donor in good health, serving as a control.

The table lists this clonotype with a count of one. The chain recombines TRBV2 with TRBJ1-1; no firm D call. The CDR3 has 15 residues. V was clipped by 6 bases and J by 14 bases, with 28 bases between them. Germline assignment: CDR1 SNHLY and CDR2 FYNNEI. CDR3 sequence: CASSLEGGGTAELFF. CDR3 coding DNA: TGTGCCAGCAGCCTGGAGGGTGGAGGCACCGCGGAGCTGTTCTTT.

This clonotype was recorded at least ten times. The rearrangement links TRBV24-1 to TRBJ2-7; 7 bases agree with TRBD1. CDR3 length: 15 amino acids. J was trimmed by 6 bases and V by 3 bases; bases with no gene match: 10. CDR1 is KGHDR, CDR2 SFDVKD, per germline. The CDR3 reads CATSDPGQADSEQYF. The DNA of the CDR3 is TGTGCCACCAGTGATCCAGGACAGGCAGACTCCGAGCAGTACTTC.

This clonotype was found many times. CDR3 in DNA: TGTGCCAGCAGCTTAGCGGCGGGGTCAGGATCACCCCTCCACTTT. Translation: CASSLAAGSGSPLHF. The chain joins TRBV7-2 to TRBJ1-6; D uncertain. This CDR3 has 15 amino acids. Germline V gene sequence: CDR1 SGHTA, CDR2 FQGNSA. The V and J ends lost 0 bases and 10 bases respectively, with 13 bases between them.

This chain links TRBV7-8 with TRBJ2-7, with D perhaps matching TRBD2 (5 bases). This CDR3 region has 15 residues. V lost 6 bases and J 13 bases, leaving 28 bases between the germline ends. Germline-derived CDR1 and CDR2 are SGHVS and FQNEAQ. This CDR3 reads CASSLVPNTGELHYF. The CDR3 DNA follows: TGTGCCAGCAGTCTGGTACCAAACACCGGGGAGCTGCATTACTTC.

This clonotype was recorded many times. V gene TRBV30 combines with J gene TRBJ1-4; D is unclear. Germline CDR1 reads GTSNPN; CDR2 reads SVGIG (reference sequence). The CDR3 totals 14 residues. Trimming cost V 0 bases and J 0 bases, with 5 bases left between them. CDR3 sequence (DNA): TGTGCCTGGAGTGTTTCCACAACTAATGAAAAACTGTTTTTT. Its protein product is CAWSVSTTNEKLFF.